Below, 30 T cell receptor beta chains from the same sample are listed, as sequenced in a study of blood T cells in healthy people across ages. Combining a sample-barcoded 5' primer with a J-beta primer mix, a second PCR ran for 7 to 11 cycles. Each CDR3 protein is one row after TCRdb ran MiXCR on the 5' RACE reads. The sample holds approximately 880,000 distinct CDR3 sequences, around 46% seen once. The sequenced material came from blood. The receptor set was obtained from a man aged 25-45 years in good health.

The chain combines TRBV20-1 with TRBJ2-1; 7 nucleotides line up with TRBD1. This CDR3 is built from 15 residues. Germline lookup yields CDR1 DFQATT and CDR2 SNEGSKA (reference sequence). After removal of 0 bases from V and 2 bases from J, the junction contained 4 bases not matched to a gene. The CDR3 region is CSARDRQGPYNEQFF. The CDR3, as DNA: TGCAGTGCTAGAGATCGACAGGGACCCTACAATGAGCAGTTCTTC.

This clonotype was picked up a small number of times. The chain combines TRBV5-1 with TRBJ2-3; weak D call: TRBD1 (5 bases). The CDR3 spans 14 residues. Germline CDR1 and CDR2: SGHRS and YFSETQ. Between the trimmed V and J ends, which lost 5 bases and 0 bases, there was a span of 10 bases. The CDR3 DNA follows: TGCGCCAGCAGGCAGGGTCAAAGCACAGATACGCAGTATTTT. Amino acid sequence: CASRQGQSTDTQYF.

The rearrangement joins TRBV2 to TRBJ1-4, with D possibly matching TRBD1 (5 bases). Germline CDR1 is SNHLY and CDR2 is FYNNEI. Trimming cost V 2 bases and J 8 bases, with 15 bases left between them. This CDR3 spans 15 amino acids. CDR3 sequence (DNA): TGTGCCAGCAGTGAAAGTAGGGGCTCGGGAGAAAAACTGTTTTTT. Residues: CASSESRGSGEKLFF.

The chain joins TRBV6-2 or TRBV6-3 to TRBJ1-6; D unresolved. The V gene's germline CDR1 is MNHEY and CDR2 SVGEGT. The CDR3 spans 14 residues. Trimming removed 7 bases from V and 10 bases from J, with 17 bases in between. The CDR3 reads CASTRQTMGSPLHF. In DNA form, the CDR3 reads TGTGCCAGCACCCGCCAGACCATGGGGTCACCCCTCCACTTT.

With regard to this clonotype: Compared with germline, one end of the junction differs, possibly owing to a read error. The rearrangement joins TRBV3-1 to TRBJ1-1, with D possibly being TRBD1 (5 bases). Germline assignment: CDR1 LGHDT and CDR2 YNNKEL (reference sequence). The CDR3 runs 14 residues. The CDR3, as DNA: TGTGCCATCAGCCAAGAGGGGATAGACCATAGGGCTTTCTTT. This codes for CAISQEGIDHRAFF.

This chain links TRBV6-5 with TRBJ2-5; D remains unclear. Germline V gene lookup returns CDR1 MNHEY and CDR2 SVGAGI. V lost 5 bases, J lost 6 bases, and 7 bases lay in between. The CDR3 runs to 11 residues. CDR3 in DNA: TGTGCCAGCAGTCTTGCGCAGACCCAGTACTTC. Translated, it gives CASSLAQTQYF.

V usage is TRBV12-3 or TRBV12-4 and J usage is TRBJ2-7; 9 nucleotides line up with TRBD1. The CDR3 loop spans 14 amino acids. J gave up 2 bases and V 3 bases, and 2 bases lay outside the gene matches. The CDR3 sequence: CASSFTGGTYEQYF. CDR3 nucleotides: TGTGCCAGCAGTTTTACAGGGGGCACCTACGAGCAGTACTTC.

This clonotype was detected ten times or more. The rearrangement links TRBV6-5 to TRBJ2-7; 8 positions match TRBD1. In germline, CDR1 is MNHEY, CDR2 SVGAGI. The CDR3 is 15 residues long. With V trimmed by 0 bases and J by 4 bases, 5 bases remained unmatched. As DNA, the CDR3 is TGTGCCAGCAGTTACTCCCTGACAGGGGCATACGAGCAGTACTTC. Its protein is CASSYSLTGAYEQYF.

The chain links TRBV12-3 or TRBV12-4 to TRBJ2-3, with 8 bases aligning to TRBD2. The CDR3 has 12 amino acids. J gave up 15 bases and V 6 bases, and 11 bases lay outside the gene matches. The CDR3 is CASRFSGDMQYF. CDR3 DNA: TGTGCCAGCAGATTTAGCGGGGATATGCAATATTTT.

This chain's CDR3 is CASSRDTPTGGAGGYTF. CDR3 in DNA: TGCGCCAGCAGCCGCGATACGCCGACAGGGGGCGCTGGAGGCTACACCTTC. J is TRBJ1-2 and V is TRBV4-1; 10 positions match TRBD1. There are 17 residues in the CDR3. Unmatched junction bases numbered 16, after V lost 4 bases and J lost 8 bases. In germline, CDR1 is MGHRA, CDR2 YSYEKL.

In regard to this clonotype: The CDR3 does not end in the conserved phenylalanine or tryptophan, so this is likely a read error. The chain joins TRBV29-1 to TRBJ1-2; no clear D gene. In germline, CDR1 is SQVTM, CDR2 ANQGSEA. CDR3 size: 13 residues. The ends were cut back, 1 base at V and 4 bases at J, with 10 bases in the middle. This CDR3 is CSVEGTLTYGYTI. CDR3 nucleotides: TGCAGCGTTGAAGGGACCCTAACCTATGGCTACACCATC.

This clonotype was observed a handful of times. This chain links TRBV10-3 with TRBJ2-1; the match to TRBD2 covers 11 bases. The length of the CDR3 is 15 residues. After removal of 5 bases from V and 2 bases from J, the junction contained 2 bases not matched to a gene. Germline lookup yields CDR1 ENHRY and CDR2 SYGVKD. CDR3 protein: CAISSSGGPYNEQFF. The DNA for the CDR3 is TGTGCCATCAGTTCTAGCGGGGGGCCCTACAATGAGCAGTTCTTC.

The table lists this clonotype with many counts. The chain has TRBV4-1 and TRBJ2-1; 16 bases fit TRBD2. Looked up from germline, CDR1 is MGHRA and CDR2 is YSYEKL. The ends lost 2 bases at V and 7 bases at J; junction bases unmatched: 8. CDR3 length: 18 amino acids. CDR3 residues: CASSQPTGTSGGANEQFF. DNA of the CDR3: TGCGCCAGCAGCCAACCAACCGGGACTAGCGGGGGGGCAAATGAGCAGTTCTTC.

This chain connects TRBV20-1 to TRBJ1-2, with D hard to call. The germline V and J ends were trimmed by 8 bases and 4 bases, with 17 bases remaining between them. The CDR3 covers 13 residues. Per germline, CDR1 DFQATT and CDR2 SNEGSKA (reference sequence). The CDR3 coding sequence is TGCAGTTCTAAACCATCCGGAATCTATGGCTACACCTTC. Amino acid sequence: CSSKPSGIYGYTF.

This clonotype occurred once. The chain is built from TRBV28 and TRBJ1-5; D gene ambiguous. There are 14 residues in the CDR3. The germline V gene encodes CDR1 MDHEN and CDR2 SYDVKM. Trimming shortened V by 5 bases and J by 3 bases, and 11 bases separated the two germline ends. The CDR3 loop reads CASSPPSLNQPQHF. The CDR3 coding sequence is TGTGCCAGCAGTCCACCCAGCCTCAATCAGCCCCAGCATTTT.

This clonotype was observed many times. The J gene is TRBJ1-2, the V gene TRBV12-3 or TRBV12-4; D is uncertain. Trimming cost V 5 bases and J 3 bases, with 10 bases left between them. The CDR3 totals 13 residues. CDR3 DNA: TGTGCCAGCAGTCTGGACTTGGACTATGGCTACACCTTC. Translating it yields CASSLDLDYGYTF.

The CDR3 loop is CASSQEWGLPNEKLFF. CDR3 nucleotide sequence: TGCGCCAGCAGCCAAGAGTGGGGCTTACCTAATGAAAAACTGTTTTTT. The rearrangement uses TRBV4-3 and TRBJ1-4; a possible D gene is TRBD1 (5 bases). Germline-derived CDR1 and CDR2 are LGHNA and YSLEER. The CDR3 extends over 16 amino acids. V shed 0 bases and J shed 3 bases, with 11 bases lying between them.

The V call is TRBV20-1, the J call TRBJ2-7, with D possibly called TRBD1 or TRBD2 (5 bases each). The CDR3 is made up of 16 amino acids. Germline CDR1 is DFQATT and CDR2 is SNEGSKA (reference sequence). V dropped 0 bases and J dropped 0 bases, with 15 bases sitting between them. DNA for the CDR3: TGCAGTGCTAGAGATCCTCTCAGGGAGAGCTCCTACGAGCAGTACTTC. Its protein is CSARDPLRESSYEQYF.

This clonotype came up many times. The chain is built from TRBV6-2 or TRBV6-3 and TRBJ2-7; a possible D gene is TRBD1 (5 bases). Germline V lookup: CDR1 MNHEY, CDR2 SVGEGT. CDR3 size: 15 residues. With 5 bases removed from V and 0 bases from J, the gap between germline ends came to 14 bases. The chain's CDR3 is CASSRQILRSYEQYF. Written as DNA, the CDR3 is TGTGCCAGCAGTAGACAGATTTTACGCTCCTACGAGCAGTACTTC.

This chain connects TRBV7-3 to TRBJ2-1, with 11 nucleotides matching TRBD2. Germline V gene data show CDR1 as SGHTA and CDR2 as FQGTGA. The CDR3 contains 16 residues. Trimming removed 3 bases from V and 3 bases from J; junction bases left unmatched: 4. CDR3 DNA sequence: TGTGCCAGCAGCTTTTCTAGCGGGGGGCTCTACAATGAGCAGTTCTTC. Protein sequence: CASSFSSGGLYNEQFF.

This chain connects TRBV7-2 to TRBJ2-5; D is unclear. Per the germline V gene, CDR1 is SGHTA and CDR2 is FQGNSA. V lost 5 bases to trimming and J lost 5 bases, with 21 bases between them. CDR3 length: 16 amino acids. The CDR3, as DNA: TGTGCCAGCAGCCGCGAACGTGTAGGGTCGCGGGAGACCCAGTACTTC. It translates to CASSRERVGSRETQYF.

V gene TRBV4-3 combines with J gene TRBJ1-4; 7 bases agree with TRBD1. The V segment lost 3 bases and the J segment 2 bases; nucleotides outside the gene matches: 15. Germline CDR1 LGHNA, CDR2 YSLEER. CDR3 length: 19 amino acids. CDR3 DNA: TGCGCCAGCAGCCAGGACCTCGGACAGGCCCTGGGGACTAATGAAAAACTGTTTTTT. Encoded protein: CASSQDLGQALGTNEKLFF.

A single count supports this clonotype. This sequence joins TRBV5-1 and TRBJ1-1; possibly TRBD1 for D (6 bases). Germline V gives CDR1 SGHRS, CDR2 YFSETQ. Between the trimmed V and J ends, which lost 4 bases and 3 bases, there was a span of 16 bases. The CDR3 runs 15 residues. In DNA, the CDR3 is TGCGCCAGCAGCCCTGACCCGGACAGAGACACTGAAGCTTTCTTT. It specifies CASSPDPDRDTEAFF.

V usage is TRBV6-2 or TRBV6-3 and J usage is TRBJ2-3, with D possibly matching TRBD1 (8 bases). The CDR3 runs to 16 residues. Germline assignment: CDR1 MNHEY and CDR2 SVGEGT. V gave up 6 bases and J gave up 0 bases, with 16 bases separating them. The CDR3 is CASRPDRGGSTDTQYF. The CDR3 DNA sequence: TGTGCCAGCAGACCTGACAGGGGAGGGAGCACAGATACGCAGTATTTT.

This chain joins TRBV5-1 and TRBJ2-5; D is ambiguous. V lost 4 bases, J lost 11 bases, and 30 bases lay in between. This CDR3 is 17 amino acids long. Germline lookup yields CDR1 SGHRS and CDR2 YFSETQ. This CDR3 reads CASSRLSECFSYNEQYF. CDR3 coding DNA: TGCGCCAGCAGCCGTCTCAGTGAGTGTTTCTCCTACAATGAGCAGTACTTC.

The chain combines TRBV30 with TRBJ2-5; D might be TRBD1 or TRBD2, each matching 5 bases. The CDR3 extends over 13 amino acids. V shed 2 bases and J shed 4 bases, with 11 bases lying between them. Germline CDR1 is GTSNPN and CDR2 is SVGIG (reference sequence). This chain's CDR3 is CAWSFGAGETQYF. DNA for the CDR3: TGTGCCTGGAGTTTCGGGGCTGGAGAGACCCAGTACTTC.

In DNA form, the CDR3 reads TGCAGCGCCTCGACGATGGGCGGGAGGACCAATGAGCAGTACTTC. Amino acids: CSASTMGGRTNEQYF. The V gene is TRBV29-1, the J gene TRBJ2-5; 8 nucleotides agree with TRBD2. With 7 bases clipped from V and 11 bases from J, the junction kept 21 bases outside the gene matches. The CDR3 has 15 residues. CDR1 is SQVTM and CDR2 is ANQGSEA in the germline V gene.

The chain's CDR3 is CSAGPRGTPGDTQYF. The CDR3 nucleotides are TGCAGTGCTGGCCCGCGGGGGACACCGGGAGATACGCAGTATTTT. The rearrangement joins TRBV20-1 to TRBJ2-3; possibly TRBD2 for D (7 bases). Trimming shortened V by 5 bases and J by 5 bases, and 20 bases separated the two germline ends. Germline CDR1 reads DFQATT; CDR2 reads SNEGSKA (reference sequence). CDR3 size: 15 residues.

The rearrangement joins TRBV20-1 to TRBJ2-3, with a weak D call TRBD2 (5 bases). Germline V gene lookup returns CDR1 DFQATT and CDR2 SNEGSKA (reference sequence). The V end lost 6 bases, the J end lost 5 bases, and 24 bases lay between the germline ends. This CDR3 is 16 amino acids long. CDR3 sequence: CSAIPGSAQIGDTQYF. The CDR3, as DNA: TGCAGTGCAATTCCGGGGAGCGCCCAAATAGGAGATACGCAGTATTTT.

This clonotype was observed many times. Given a much more abundant clone one base away, this may be a read error. This chain's CDR3 is CSVEVGGSYNEQFF. The DNA of the CDR3 is TGCAGCGTTGAAGTGGGGGGCTCCTACAATGAGCAGTTCTTC. The J gene is TRBJ2-1, the V gene TRBV29-1; D perhaps matches TRBD2 (6 bases). This CDR3 has 14 residues. CDR1 is SQVTM, CDR2 ANQGSEA, per germline. V shed 1 base and J shed 0 bases, with 7 bases lying between them.